This entry lists 9 T cell receptor beta chains sequenced from one sample in a study of blood T cell repertoires in COVID-19. The repertoire was sequenced with immunoSEQ multiplex PCR; TCRdb's copy has only in-frame clones and lacks some. The sample has roughly 570,000 clones, roughly nine tenths seen once; the top ten hold about 8%. Sequencing input: peripheral blood. These receptors were taken from a woman in her 50s with COVID-19, enrolled during active disease.

The chain links TRBV10-3 to TRBJ1-5; a possible D gene is TRBD1 (5 bases). Trimming removed 0 bases at V and 6 bases at J, with 9 bases between. Germline CDR1 and CDR2: ENHRY and SYGVKD. The CDR3 has 14 amino acids. CDR3 loop: CAISESGAGQPQHF. CDR3 sequence (DNA): TGTGCCATCAGTGAGTCAGGGGCTGGTCAGCCCCAGCATTTT.

CDR3 loop: CASSKNRQGATEAFF. For the CDR3, the DNA is TGTGCCAGCAGTAAAAATAGACAGGGTGCGACTGAAGCTTTCTTT. J is TRBJ1-1 and V is TRBV6-5, with 7 bases aligning to TRBD1. Germline CDR1 is MNHEY and CDR2 is SVGAGI. This CDR3 contains 15 residues. Trimming removed 5 bases from V and 5 bases from J; junction bases left unmatched: 11.

The sample holds a few counts of this clone. This chain connects TRBV24-1 to TRBJ1-4; perhaps TRBD1 as D (6 bases). Looked up from germline, CDR1 is KGHDR and CDR2 is SFDVKD. Trimming removed 3 bases from V and 12 bases from J, with 10 bases in between. CDR3 length: 12 amino acids. As DNA, the CDR3 is TGTGCCACCAGTGATAAAAAGGGGGAACTGTTTTTT. Encoded protein: CATSDKKGELFF.

This chain uses TRBV3-1 (or the pseudogene TRBV3-2) with TRBJ1-5; D perhaps matches TRBD1 (5 bases). Germline lookup yields CDR1 LGHDT and CDR2 YNNKEL (reference sequence). This CDR3 is built from 15 residues. Trimming removed 4 bases at V and 0 bases at J, with 10 bases between. The CDR3 DNA reads TGTGCCAGCAGCCTCGGACACGATAGCAATCAGCCCCAGCATTTT. Protein sequence: CASSLGHDSNQPQHF.

This chain links TRBV21-1 with TRBJ1-2; TRBD1 was called by the table and not checked on the DNA. TRBV21-1 is annotated as a pseudogene. The CDR3 totals 16 residues. The CDR3: CASSYTSPGTGRGYTF. The CDR3 region has the DNA TGTGCCAGCAGCTACACTTCACCTGGGACAGGGCGAGGCTACACCTTC.

The rearrangement links TRBV28 to TRBJ2-7, with 15 nucleotides matching TRBD2. The junction had 2 bases not matched to a gene; V was cut back by 4 bases and J by 7 bases. The CDR3 has 14 amino acids. The germline gives CDR1 MDHEN, CDR2 SYDVKM. This CDR3 is CASSWTSGGVEQYF. Here the CDR3 DNA reads TGTGCCAGCAGTTGGACTAGCGGGGGGGTAGAGCAGTACTTC.

The V call is TRBV9, the J call TRBJ1-1; the match to TRBD1 covers 9 bases. CDR1 and CDR2 from the germline V gene are SGDLS and YYNGEE. This CDR3 has 17 amino acids. With 0 bases clipped from V and 4 bases from J, the junction kept 10 bases outside the gene matches. CDR3 loop: CASSVDPTGGRGTEAFF. The CDR3 bases are TGTGCCAGCAGCGTAGACCCGACAGGGGGTAGAGGCACTGAAGCTTTCTTT.

The chain is built from TRBV7-2 and TRBJ1-5, with D possibly being TRBD1 (5 bases). The CDR3 extends over 15 amino acids. The V gene lost 6 bases and the J gene lost 5 bases, with 17 bases spanning the gap. CDR1 SGHTA and CDR2 FQGNSA come from the germline V gene. The CDR3 protein is CASSFEPQAYQPQHF. The CDR3 DNA reads as TGTGCCAGCAGTTTCGAACCACAGGCGTATCAGCCCCAGCATTTT. The whole variable domain, filled in from reference TRBV7-2 and TRBJ1-5, reads GAGVSQSPSNKVTEKGKDVELRCDPISGHTALYWYRQSLGQGLEFLIYFQGNSAPDKSGLPSDRFSAERTGGSVSTLTIQRTQQEDSAVYLCASSFEPQAYQPQHFGDGTRLSIL.

This clone occurred once. This chain uses TRBV7-9 with TRBJ1-5, with D unresolved. The germline V gene has CDR1 SEHNR and CDR2 FQNEAQ (reference sequence). With 4 bases removed from V and 2 bases from J, the gap between germline ends came to 12 bases. This CDR3 is 15 amino acids long. In DNA form, the CDR3 reads TGTGCCAGCAGCTCGGTCGCGGCGGGCAATCAGCCCCAGCATTTT. It yields the protein CASSSVAAGNQPQHF.